In this sample, the clone carrying this T cell receptor beta chain turned up a few times. This specimen comes from a study of glioma-infiltrating T cells. Trimming took 3 bases from V and 7 from J, leaving 15 bases between them. The CDR3 has 14 residues. Germline values: CDR1 SGHDN, CDR2 FVKESK. Using RNA template, CDR3s of TCR alpha and beta were amplified with iRepertoire arm-PCR. Each CDR3 protein gets one entry after TCRdb re-called the multiplex PCR reads with MiXCR. Of about 400,000 distinct CDR3 sequences in the sample, 35% to 45% were seen once. Sequencing was carried out using glioma tissue, nonneoplastic brain tissue, or PBMCs (not recorded which). The V and J genes are TRBV14 and TRBJ1-1; tentative D call: TRBD1 (5 bases). This TCR derives from a human donor with low-grade glioma or glioblastoma, undergoing nonglioma brain surgery, or in good health (not recorded which). The CDR3 sequence: CASSHLTRDGEAFF. The CDR3 DNA reads as TGTGCCAGCAGCCACCTAACTCGGGACGGTGAAGCTTTCTTT.